The clone carrying this TCR beta chain was counted a single time. Trimming took off 4 bases at V and 4 bases at J, with 14 bases between the two ends. This CDR3 spans 14 amino acids. CDR1 is GTSNPN and CDR2 is SVGIG in the germline V gene (reference sequence). The data derive from a study of blood T cell repertoires in COVID-19. Study-level background: There were acute and convalescent COVID-19 samples, and they came from the United States, Italy and Spain. PBMCs, B-cell-depleted T cells, or T cells provided the cDNA or gDNA that made up the material.

Authors' processing steps: Reference gene primer amplification in the assay estimated nucleated cell counts. Repertoires were generated with immunoSEQ multiplex PCR, while TCRdb's copy carries only in-frame clones and drops some. V and J calls and clone size follow that table, whereas D and trimming were derived from the DNA. The table lists fewer than 500,000 clones, 80% to 90% of them singletons. The receptor's source is a woman aged 25 to 39 with acute or convalescent COVID-19. The sequencing input was peripheral blood. V and J are TRBV30 and TRBJ1-5; D unclear. The CDR3 DNA follows: TGTGCCTGGATTTCCGAGCAGGCTAATCAGCCCCAGCATTTT. Protein product: CAWISEQANQPQHF.